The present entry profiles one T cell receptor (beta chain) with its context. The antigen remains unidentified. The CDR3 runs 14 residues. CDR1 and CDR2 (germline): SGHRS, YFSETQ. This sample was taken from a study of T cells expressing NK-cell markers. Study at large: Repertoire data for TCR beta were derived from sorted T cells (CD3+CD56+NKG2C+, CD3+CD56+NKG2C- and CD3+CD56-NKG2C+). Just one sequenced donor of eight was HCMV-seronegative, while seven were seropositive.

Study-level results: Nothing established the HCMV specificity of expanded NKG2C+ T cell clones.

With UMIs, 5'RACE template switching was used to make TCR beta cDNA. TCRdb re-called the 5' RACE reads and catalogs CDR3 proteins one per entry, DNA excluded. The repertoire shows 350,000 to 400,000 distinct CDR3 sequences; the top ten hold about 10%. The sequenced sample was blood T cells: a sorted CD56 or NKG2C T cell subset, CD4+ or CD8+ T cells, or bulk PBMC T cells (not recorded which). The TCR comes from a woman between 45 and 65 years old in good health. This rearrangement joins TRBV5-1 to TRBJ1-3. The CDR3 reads CASSLIGSGNTIYF.